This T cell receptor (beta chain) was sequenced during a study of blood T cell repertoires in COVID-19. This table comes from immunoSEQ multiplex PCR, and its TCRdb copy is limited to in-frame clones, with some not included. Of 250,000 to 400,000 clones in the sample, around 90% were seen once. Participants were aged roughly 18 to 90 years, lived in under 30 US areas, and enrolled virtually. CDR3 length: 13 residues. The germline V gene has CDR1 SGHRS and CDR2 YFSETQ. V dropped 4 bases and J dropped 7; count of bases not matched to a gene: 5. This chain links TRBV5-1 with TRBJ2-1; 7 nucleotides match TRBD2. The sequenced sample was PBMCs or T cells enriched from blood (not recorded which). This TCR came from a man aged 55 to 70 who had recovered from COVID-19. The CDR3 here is CASSRGGGNEQFF. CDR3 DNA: TGCGCCAGCAGCCGCGGGGGAGGGAATGAGCAGTTCTTC.